The clone carrying this TCR beta chain was detected ten times or more. As it was prepared, the TCRbeta library received unique molecular identifiers. TCRdb reprocessed the PCR reads via MiXCR and lists one record per CDR3 protein. Among hundreds of thousands of distinct CDR3 sequences, around a tenth were seen once, and the ten largest hold 7.5%. The sample belongs to a study of T-cell reconstitution after alpha-beta-depleted transplantation in children. V lost 3 bases and J lost 4; bases outside the gene matches: 3. Germline V gene sequence: CDR1 SGHNT, CDR2 YYREEE (reference sequence). This CDR3 spans 16 amino acids.

This chain uses TRBV5-4 with TRBJ2-3; 15 nucleotides line up with TRBD2. The sequence came from a boy in the first two years of life with acute myeloid leukemia, due to receive a stem cell transplant. Here the sequenced sample was PBMCs, taken before TCRalphabeta/CD19-depleted stem cell transplant. The CDR3 spells CASSSGLAGGADTQYF. For the CDR3, the DNA is TGTGCCAGCAGCTCTGGACTAGCGGGAGGGGCAGATACGCAGTATTTT.